A single sample is the source of the 13 T cell receptor beta chains below, sequenced in a study of vaccination and CD4 T cells after COVID-19. The treatment was: 10-day PBMC culture with coronavirus spike peptide pools or control peptides (ViraFEST assay). No antigen has been identified for these receptors. Once obtained from cultured CD4+ T cells, the DNA was sequenced using the Oncomine TCR Beta short-read assay. TCRdb reprocessed the PCR reads with MiXCR, giving one entry per CDR3 protein. The profile shows roughly 16,000 distinct CDR3 sequences, approximately 41% of them singletons. The sample comprised CD4+ T cells from blood, cultured in vitro. All receptors come from a human donor who had recovered from COVID-19.

This clonotype turned up a few times. The gene calls are TRBV7-2 and TRBJ2-3; unclear D gene. CDR1 and CDR2 from the germline V gene are SGHTA and FQGNSA. This CDR3 has 15 residues. V gave up 4 bases and J gave up 2 bases, with 13 bases separating them. The CDR3 DNA reads TGTGCCAGCAGCTCTGGTCTAGGTTACACAGATACGCAGTATTTT. Translated, it gives CASSSGLGYTDTQYF. The full variable domain, its missing parts supplied by reference TRBV7-2 and TRBJ2-3, is GAGVSQSPSNKVTEKGKDVELRCDPISGHTALYWYRQSLGQGLEFLIYFQGNSAPDKSGLPSDRFSAERTGGSVSTLTIQRTQQEDSAVYLCASSSGLGYTDTQYFGPGTRLTVL.

V and J are TRBV6-1 and TRBJ2-7, with D hard to call. Germline assignment: CDR1 MNHNS and CDR2 SASEGT. Trimming shortened V by 2 bases and J by 4 bases, and 6 bases separated the two germline ends. CDR3 size: 12 residues. The CDR3 region is CASSELAYEQYF. The CDR3 DNA is TGTGCCAGCAGTGAACTTGCATACGAGCAGTACTTC.

This clonotype was observed a handful of times. The chain combines TRBV6-1 with TRBJ2-7; the match to TRBD1 covers 9 bases. The CDR3 length is 16 residues. Germline-derived CDR1 and CDR2 are MNHNS and SASEGT. With 5 bases clipped from V and 5 bases from J, the junction kept 13 bases outside the gene matches. The DNA for the CDR3 is TGTGCCAGCAGTCGATCACCGGGACAGGGTTCCCACGAGCAGTACTTC. As protein: CASSRSPGQGSHEQYF.

This clonotype was seen a handful of times. CDR3 loop: CASSVQENQPQHF. CDR3 DNA: TGTGCCAGCAGTGTGCAGGAGAATCAGCCCCAGCATTTT. The chain joins TRBV2 to TRBJ1-5; D remains unclear. Germline V gene data show CDR1 as SNHLY and CDR2 as FYNNEI. The CDR3 runs to 13 residues. V was clipped by 4 bases and J by 4 bases, with 8 bases between them. Combining the CDR3 with reference TRBV2 and TRBJ1-5 gives the whole variable domain EPEVTQTPSHQVTQMGQEVILRCVPISNHLYFYWYRQILGQKVEFLVSFYNNEISEKSEIFDDQFSVERPDGSNFTLKIRSTKLEDSAMYFCASSVQENQPQHFGDGTRLSIL.

The rearrangement uses TRBV30 and TRBJ2-1; 9 bases agree with TRBD2. CDR1 is GTSNPN and CDR2 is SVGIG in the germline V gene (reference sequence). The length of the CDR3 is 15 residues. V trimming: 8 bases; J trimming: 3 bases; junction bases outside the gene matches: 11. The CDR3 protein is CARGRASGSYNEQFF. The CDR3 DNA reads TGTGCCCGCGGGAGGGCCTCCGGAAGCTACAATGAGCAGTTCTTC.

The J gene is TRBJ2-1, the V gene TRBV6-1, with 10 positions matching TRBD2. Germline CDR1 reads MNHNS; CDR2 reads SASEGT. CDR3 size: 15 residues. J gave up 9 bases and V 4 bases, and 9 bases lay outside the gene matches. CDR3 sequence (DNA): TGTGCCAGCAGTGTGCTACTAGCGGGGAGGAGTGAGCAGTTCTTC. The encoded protein is CASSVLLAGRSEQFF.

The genes are TRBV10-3 and TRBJ2-7; D remains unclear. V was clipped by 6 bases and J by 4 bases, with 10 bases between them. This CDR3 contains 12 residues. Germline assignment: CDR1 ENHRY and CDR2 SYGVKD. DNA of the CDR3: TGTGCCATCAGCGAGGACCTGTACGAGCAGTACTTC. It encodes CAISEDLYEQYF.

The chain is built from TRBV29-1 and TRBJ2-2, with 14 bases lining up with TRBD2. The ends lost 7 bases at V and 6 bases at J; junction bases unmatched: 7. CDR1 and CDR2 (germline): SQVTM, ANQGSEA. The CDR3 length is 15 residues. The DNA for the CDR3 is TGCAGCGCCAGACTAGCGGGAGGGATTCCCGGGGAGCTGTTTTTT. Encoded protein: CSARLAGGIPGELFF.

CDR3 DNA: TGTGCCAGCAAACTAGCGGGAAGAGATACGCAGTATTTT. The encoded protein is CASKLAGRDTQYF. The chain uses TRBV7-9 and TRBJ2-3; 10 nucleotides line up with TRBD2. The germline gives CDR1 SEHNR, CDR2 FQNEAQ (reference sequence). V dropped 7 bases and J dropped 5; count of bases not matched to a gene: 3. This CDR3 is 13 amino acids long. The entire variable domain, with the rest obtained from reference TRBV7-9 and TRBJ2-3, is as follows: DTGVSQNPRHKITKRGQNVTFRCDPISEHNRLYWYRQTLGQGPEFLTYFQNEAQLEKSRLLSDRFSAERPKGSFSTLEIQRTEQGDSAMYLCASKLAGRDTQYFGPGTRLTVL.

This chain joins TRBV7-9 and TRBJ2-3; maybe TRBD2 (5 bases). Trimming shortened V by 4 bases and J by 2 bases, and 10 bases separated the two germline ends. Germline CDR1 and CDR2: SEHNR and FQNEAQ (reference sequence). This CDR3 comprises 14 residues. The CDR3 is CASSSTGYTDTQYF. The CDR3 nucleotides are TGTGCCAGCAGCTCCACGGGGTACACAGATACGCAGTATTTT.

This clonotype appeared a single time. This chain links TRBV20-1 with TRBJ2-1; D might be TRBD2 (5 bases). CDR1 and CDR2 from the germline V gene are DFQATT and SNEGSKA (reference sequence). V lost 4 bases and J 6 bases, leaving 10 bases between the germline ends. This CDR3 is 12 amino acids long. The DNA for the CDR3 is TGCAGTGCTACTAAAGGGAGCAATGAGCAGTTCTTC. This codes for CSATKGSNEQFF.

This chain connects TRBV20-1 to TRBJ2-7, with TRBD2 matching over 8 bases. This CDR3 has 15 amino acids. From germline, CDR1 is DFQATT and CDR2 SNEGSKA (reference sequence). CDR3 sequence reads: CSSQIGGLDLDEQYF. The CDR3 region has the DNA TGCAGCAGTCAGATCGGGGGACTAGATTTAGACGAGCAGTACTTC.

V is TRBV12-3 or TRBV12-4 and J is TRBJ2-7, with TRBD1 matching over 8 bases. The CDR3 contains 16 residues. Trimming cost V 5 bases and J 0 bases; bases outside gene matches: 9. The CDR3 region has the DNA TGTGCCAGCAGTGCTGGGGACAGGCGAAGCTCCTACGAGCAGTACTTC. Translated: CASSAGDRRSSYEQYF.